These 14 T cell receptor beta chains originate from one sample sequenced in a study of molecular identifiers for immune sequencing clone quantification. Using its own MiXCR run on the PCR reads, TCRdb lists one record per CDR3 protein. The data contain 490,000 or so distinct CDR3 sequences, about 25% of them seen just once; the ten biggest clones take up under 0.8%. Source material: naive CD8+ T cells from blood, with Jurkat cell RNA spiked in. Subset here: FACS-sorted CD8+CD4-CCR7+CD45RA+ naive T cells. Receptors originate from a human donor in good health. Some libraries in this study had Jurkat cell RNA spiked in.

This clonotype showed up many times. The chain recombines TRBV20-1 with TRBJ2-3, with unresolved D. V lost 6 bases and J lost 2, with 12 bases in between. The CDR3 runs 13 residues. The germline V gene encodes CDR1 DFQATT and CDR2 SNEGSKA (reference sequence). CDR3 amino acids: CSALAGYTDTQYF. Here the CDR3 DNA reads TGCAGTGCGTTAGCAGGCTACACAGATACGCAGTATTTT.

As concerns this clonotype: A clone one base away is much larger, so this may be a read error. Since the CDR3 does not end with the conserved phenylalanine or tryptophan, this likely comes from a read error. The chain is built from TRBV20-1 and TRBJ2-2, with D uncertain. Germline assignment: CDR1 DFQATT and CDR2 SNEGSKA (reference sequence). CDR3 length equals 15 residues. Trimming pared 0 bases from V and 1 base from J, leaving 9 bases between. The CDR3 region has the DNA TGCAGTGCTAGAGAAGTAGTCAGGAACACCGGGGAGCTGTTTCTT. Residues: CSAREVVRNTGELFL.

Regarding this clonotype: This may be a read error: a much more frequent sequence differs by one nucleotide. This chain joins TRBV27 and TRBJ1-5; D unclear. The CDR3 runs 13 residues. The germline gives CDR1 MNHEY, CDR2 SMNVEV (reference sequence). With 3 bases removed from V and 9 bases from J, the gap between germline ends came to 12 bases. CDR3 bases: TGTGCCAGCAGTTTGGCTCAAGGTCCGCCCCAGCATTTT. This encodes CASSLAQGPPQHF.

The gene calls are TRBV6-1 and TRBJ2-7; 12 bases agree with TRBD2. Losses at the gene ends were 5 bases for V and 6 bases for J; bases not matched to a gene: 8. The CDR3 length is 15 residues. Germline V gives CDR1 MNHNS, CDR2 SASEGT. CDR3 sequence reads: CASSRTSGNYCEQYF. The CDR3 DNA follows: TGTGCCAGCAGTCGGACTAGCGGGAATTACTGCGAGCAGTACTTC.

This chain uses TRBV27 with TRBJ1-2, with no clear D. V lost 3 bases and J lost 2, with 10 bases in between. CDR1 and CDR2 from the germline V gene are MNHEY and SMNVEV (reference sequence). The CDR3 consists of 14 residues. The CDR3 region has the DNA TGTGCCAGCAGTTTCATCCAATCGAACTATGGCTACACCTTC. Its translation: CASSFIQSNYGYTF.

A remark on this clonotype: A clone one base away is much larger, so this may be a read error. The chain couples TRBV28 to TRBJ2-3; 9 nucleotides agree with TRBD2. The germline CDR1 and CDR2 sequences are MDHEN and SYDVKM. This CDR3 is 16 amino acids long. The CDR3 DNA reads as TGTGCCAGCACCCCCCCCGTAGCGGGAGCGAGGGATACGCGGTATTTT. The encoded protein is CASTPPVAGARDTRYF.

This clonotype came up a few times. Written as DNA, the CDR3 is TGTGCCAGCAGCACGTCGGCCTGGGAGCAGTACTTC. It encodes CASSTSAWEQYF. This chain connects TRBV6-2 or TRBV6-3 to TRBJ2-7; D is unresolved. The CDR3 consists of 12 residues. Germline V gives CDR1 MNHEY, CDR2 SVGEGT. Trimming pared 6 bases from V and 7 bases from J, leaving 13 bases between.

This clonotype was recorded a few times. The junction departs from the called germline gene at one end, perhaps through a read error. The V call is TRBV20-1, the J call TRBJ1-3; D not certain. CDR1 is DFQATT, CDR2 SNEGSKA, per germline (reference sequence). The CDR3 is made up of 14 amino acids. The CDR3 region is CSARDQSSRNTIYF. The CDR3 coding sequence is TGCAGTGCTAGAGATCAGAGCTCTCGAAACACCATATATTTT.

This clonotype was counted ten times or more. The chain uses TRBV3-1 and TRBJ1-5; a possible D gene is TRBD1 (6 bases). The CDR3 extends over 16 amino acids. V was trimmed by 5 bases and J by 0 bases, leaving 14 bases between them. The germline gives CDR1 LGHDT, CDR2 YNNKEL (reference sequence). The CDR3 DNA sequence: TGTGCCAGCAGCTCAGGGGCCGGATATAGCAATCAGCCCCAGCATTTT. This translates into CASSSGAGYSNQPQHF.

This clonotype was counted only a few times. The V call is TRBV11-2, the J call TRBJ2-5, with 12 bases that match TRBD2. V lost 4 bases, J lost 2 bases, and 5 bases stayed unmatched. Germline lookup yields CDR1 SGHAT and CDR2 FQNNGV. The CDR3 extends over 16 amino acids. In nucleotides, the CDR3 is TGTGCCAGCAGCTCCCACGGACTAGCGGGGCAAGAGACCCAGTACTTC. It translates to CASSSHGLAGQETQYF.

As concerns this clonotype: Because the CDR3 is missing its conserved closing phenylalanine or tryptophan, this is likely a read error. The DNA of the CDR3 is TGTGCCAGCAGTTCCCACAGGGCGAACACCGGGGAGCTGTTTCTT. This translates into CASSSHRANTGELFL. The V call is TRBV6-2 or TRBV6-3, the J call TRBJ2-2, with D possibly being TRBD1 (6 bases). V lost 4 bases, J lost 0 bases, and 9 bases lay in between. CDR1 MNHEY and CDR2 SVGEGT come from the germline V gene. This CDR3 contains 15 residues.

There are many counts of this clonotype. The chain has TRBV14 and TRBJ1-1; D remains unclear. The CDR3 totals 13 residues. Germline loops: CDR1 SGHDN, CDR2 FVKESK. Trimming removed 3 bases at V and 1 base at J, with 6 bases between. The CDR3 sequence: CASSHYRNTEAFF. CDR3 nucleotide sequence: TGTGCCAGCAGCCACTACAGGAACACTGAAGCTTTCTTT.

The rearrangement uses TRBV30 and TRBJ2-7, with D tentatively TRBD2 (5 bases). The CDR3 totals 13 residues. Germline values: CDR1 GTSNPN, CDR2 SVGIG (reference sequence). Trimming cost V 1 base and J 3 bases, with 10 bases left between them. The CDR3 spells CAWSADSVYEQYF. The DNA for the CDR3 is TGTGCCTGGAGTGCCGATAGCGTCTACGAGCAGTACTTC.

The table lists this clonotype with a few counts. V gene TRBV28 combines with J gene TRBJ2-4, with D perhaps TRBD2 (5 bases). V was cut by 6 bases and J by 8 bases, with 17 bases left in between. CDR1 is MDHEN, CDR2 SYDVKM, per germline. The CDR3 is 14 residues long. This CDR3 is CASSPNGVVDIQYF. The CDR3, as DNA: TGTGCCAGCAGCCCGAACGGGGTGGTGGACATTCAGTACTTC.